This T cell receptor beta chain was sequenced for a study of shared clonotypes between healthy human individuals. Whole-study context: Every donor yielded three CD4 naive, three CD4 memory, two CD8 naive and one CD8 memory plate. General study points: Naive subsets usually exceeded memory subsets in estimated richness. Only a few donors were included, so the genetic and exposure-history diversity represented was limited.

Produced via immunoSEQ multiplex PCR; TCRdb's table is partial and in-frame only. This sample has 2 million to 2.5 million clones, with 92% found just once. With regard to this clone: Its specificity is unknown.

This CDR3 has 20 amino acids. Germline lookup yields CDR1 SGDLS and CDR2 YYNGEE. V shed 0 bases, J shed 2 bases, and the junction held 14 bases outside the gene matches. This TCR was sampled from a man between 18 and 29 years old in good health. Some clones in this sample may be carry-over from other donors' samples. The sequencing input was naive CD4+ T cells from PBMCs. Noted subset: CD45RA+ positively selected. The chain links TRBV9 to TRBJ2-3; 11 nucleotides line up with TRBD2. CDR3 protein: CASSVGIGSGTSGHTDTQYF. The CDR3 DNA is TGTGCCAGCAGCGTAGGAATTGGATCAGGGACTAGCGGCCACACAGATACGCAGTATTTT. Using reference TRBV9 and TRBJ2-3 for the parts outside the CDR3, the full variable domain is DSGVTQTPKHLITATGQRVTLRCSPRSGDLSVYWYQQSLDQGLQFLIQYYNGEERAKGNILERFSAQQFPDLHSELNLSSLELGDSALYFCASSVGIGSGTSGHTDTQYFGPGTRLTVL.